Listed here is a single T cell receptor (beta chain). Different DNA sequences within this sample yield the same CDR3. These data come from a study of shared clonotypes between healthy human individuals. The method was immunoSEQ multiplex PCR; TCRdb's version includes in-frame clones alone and lacks a portion of them. The sample records approximately 2.3 million clones, approximately 95% being singletons. Division of CD4+ cells produced a CD45RA+ naive subset and a CD45RA-negative memory subset. Material for sequencing was naive CD4+ T cells from PBMCs. Subset given: CD45RA+ positively selected. This sequence was found in a man younger than 30 in good health. Some clones in this sample may be carry-over from other donors' samples.

CDR3 residues: CASSLGAGNTIYF. Written as DNA, the CDR3 is TGTGCCAGCAGCTTAGGTGCTGGAAACACCATATATTTT. This rearrangement joins TRBV7-2 to TRBJ1-3, with D hard to call. The V end lost 1 base, the J end lost 2 bases, and 3 bases lay between the germline ends. The CDR3 sequence is 13 residues long. Germline V gene lookup returns CDR1 SGHTA and CDR2 FQGNSA.